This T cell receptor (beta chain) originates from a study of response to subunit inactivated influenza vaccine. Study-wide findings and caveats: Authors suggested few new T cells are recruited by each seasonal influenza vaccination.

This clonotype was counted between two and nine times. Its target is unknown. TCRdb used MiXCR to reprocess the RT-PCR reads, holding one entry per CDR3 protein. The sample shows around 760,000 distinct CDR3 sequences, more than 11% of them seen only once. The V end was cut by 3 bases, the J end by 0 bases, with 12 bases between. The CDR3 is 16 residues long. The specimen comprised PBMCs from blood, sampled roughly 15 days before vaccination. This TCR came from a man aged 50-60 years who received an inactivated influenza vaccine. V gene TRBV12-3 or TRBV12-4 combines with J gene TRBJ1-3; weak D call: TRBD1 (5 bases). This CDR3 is CASSLEGWISGNTIYF. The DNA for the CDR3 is TGTGCCAGCAGTTTGGAGGGGTGGATCTCTGGAAACACCATATATTTT.